The rows below give T cell receptor beta chains drawn from one sample of a study of T cells after yellow fever vaccination. TCRdb reanalysed the 5' RACE reads using MiXCR and keeps one entry per CDR3 protein. Counted here are 450,000 to 650,000 distinct CDR3 sequences, approximately 13% occurring once; the ten biggest clones make up around 15%. Sequences were derived from PBMCs, sampled on the day of the yellow fever booster vaccination. The receptors stem from a young man who received the YFV17D yellow fever vaccine. The CDR3 runs from the conserved cysteine through the conserved F or W.

CDR3	V
CASSLATTSNNEQFF	TRBV5-5
CSARSGGFYNEQFF	TRBV20-1
CSALQRRFLHEQFF	TRBV20-1
CASSLEGRDQETQYF	TRBV11-2
CASSKGTSGRWSEETQYF	TRBV6-2/TRBV6-3
CASSPTVNGELFF	TRBV5-1
CASTRGGVDFF	TRBV12-3/TRBV12-4
CASSWTGDGSSYEQFF	TRBV5-1
CASSKDPVFLNQPQHF	TRBV21-1
CASTSGRVAGELFF	TRBV7-2
CASSLVSGHNQPQHF	TRBV7-2
CASSLGPILYQETQYF	TRBV5-1
CASRTTDTQYF	TRBV25-1
CAWSHRGYTGELFF	TRBV30
CASSLSGTSGSYEQYF	TRBV7-2
CASSPQFSGTTQQYF	TRBV18